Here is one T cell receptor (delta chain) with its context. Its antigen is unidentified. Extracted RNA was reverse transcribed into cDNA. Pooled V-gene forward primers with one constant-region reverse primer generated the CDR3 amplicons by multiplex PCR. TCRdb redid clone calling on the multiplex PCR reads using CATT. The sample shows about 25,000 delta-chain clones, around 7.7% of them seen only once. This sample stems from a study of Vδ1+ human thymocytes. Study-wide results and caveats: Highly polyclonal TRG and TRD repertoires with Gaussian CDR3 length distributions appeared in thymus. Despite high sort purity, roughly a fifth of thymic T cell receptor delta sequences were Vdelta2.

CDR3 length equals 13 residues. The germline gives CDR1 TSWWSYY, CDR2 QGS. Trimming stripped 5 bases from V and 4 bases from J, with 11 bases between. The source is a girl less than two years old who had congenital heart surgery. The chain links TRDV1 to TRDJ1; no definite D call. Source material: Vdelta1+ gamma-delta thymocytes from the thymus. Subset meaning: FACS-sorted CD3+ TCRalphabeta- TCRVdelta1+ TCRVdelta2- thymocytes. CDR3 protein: CALGKRAGDKLIF. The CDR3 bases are TGTGCTCTTGGGAAACGGGCGGGCGATAAACTCATCTTT.